These 15 T cell receptor beta chains were all obtained from the same sample, sequenced in a study of regulatory T cells in long-lasting Graves disease. Library construction for TCR beta used iRepertoire HTBI primers and Arm-PCR of CDR3 regions. TCRdb reprocessed the multiplex PCR reads with MiXCR, giving one entry per CDR3 protein. The sample consists of some 450,000 distinct CDR3 sequences, 23% of them appearing once. The time point: persistent/refractory GD, antithyroid drugs over 5 years with positive TRAb. The TCR library was prepared using RNA isolated from PBMCs. The material sequenced was peripheral blood mononuclear cells (PBMCs), taken when the disease was refractory, from a patient treated with antithyroid drugs. The receptors originated from a female donor with Graves disease.

This clonotype was counted many times. The chain uses TRBV5-1 and TRBJ2-7, with TRBD2 matching 8 bases. Germline values: CDR1 SGHRS, CDR2 YFSETQ. The CDR3 has 15 amino acids. Unmatched junction bases numbered 13, after V lost 5 bases and J lost 6 bases. The CDR3 DNA sequence: TGCGCCAGCAGTCCTACCGGGACTAGTTCCCTCGAGCAGTACTTC. As protein: CASSPTGTSSLEQYF.

This clonotype was seen many times. The chain joins TRBV6-1 to TRBJ1-1; tentatively, D is TRBD1 (5 bases). The V gene lost 5 bases and the J gene lost 0 bases, with 13 bases spanning the gap. Germline V CDR1 and CDR2: MNHNS, SASEGT. The CDR3 spans 15 residues. The CDR3 loop is CASSSRQKLNTEAFF. CDR3 bases: TGTGCCAGCAGTTCCCGACAGAAACTGAACACTGAAGCTTTCTTT.

The rearrangement joins TRBV20-1 to TRBJ2-3, with TRBD2 matching 10 bases. From germline, CDR1 is DFQATT and CDR2 SNEGSKA (reference sequence). This CDR3 is 14 amino acids long. CDR3 DNA: TGCAGCCCCCATTTAGCGGGAGGACCAGATACGCAGTATTTT. Translation gives CSPHLAGGPDTQYF.

In its sample, this clonotype was seen many times. The rearrangement links TRBV24-1 to TRBJ2-1; D is unclear. The CDR3 is made up of 11 amino acids. Germline assignment: CDR1 KGHDR and CDR2 SFDVKD. Trimming left V 0 bases short and J 7 bases short, with 0 bases between. CDR3 amino acids: CATSDLNEQFF. The CDR3 region has the DNA TGTGCCACCAGTGATTTGAATGAGCAGTTCTTC.

The rearrangement uses TRBV9 and TRBJ2-5; D might be TRBD2 (6 bases). CDR1 and CDR2 (germline): SGDLS, YYNGEE. Trimming removed 3 bases at V and 0 bases at J, with 9 bases between. The CDR3 has 14 residues. The CDR3 DNA reads TGTGCCAGCAGCGCGGGGGAAGACCAAGAGACCCAGTACTTC. This codes for CASSAGEDQETQYF.

At least ten counts were recorded for this clonotype. V is TRBV7-2 and J is TRBJ2-1; the match to TRBD1 covers 10 bases. The CDR3 has 15 residues. Germline V gene sequence: CDR1 SGHTA, CDR2 FQGNSA. V trimming: 2 bases; J trimming: 6 bases; junction bases outside the gene matches: 4. The CDR3 nucleotides read TGTGCCAGCAGCTTACTGGGACAGGGGTTCAATGAGCAGTTCTTC. This encodes CASSLLGQGFNEQFF.

There are a few counts of this clonotype. The chain couples TRBV20-1 to TRBJ1-1, with TRBD1 matching 7 bases. The J segment lost 4 bases and the V segment lost 7 bases, leaving 12 bases of the junction unmatched. The germline V gene encodes CDR1 DFQATT and CDR2 SNEGSKA (reference sequence). CDR3 length equals 14 residues. CDR3 loop: CSGAGQLVGTEAFF. In DNA form, the CDR3 reads TGCAGTGGGGCGGGACAGCTCGTAGGCACTGAAGCTTTCTTT.

This clonotype was picked up a small number of times. The rearrangement uses TRBV6-5 and TRBJ2-7, with 7 bases aligning to TRBD2. J gave up 1 base and V 0 bases, and 6 bases lay outside the gene matches. CDR3 length equals 16 residues. Germline-derived CDR1 and CDR2 are MNHEY and SVGAGI. CDR3 region: CASSYSTRGESYEQYF. CDR3 nucleotide sequence: TGTGCCAGCAGTTACTCGACTCGGGGGGAATCCTACGAGCAGTACTTC.

The table lists this clonotype with many counts. V is TRBV7-2 and J is TRBJ2-5; TRBD2 is a possible D gene (6 bases). The length of the CDR3 is 15 residues. Germline V gene sequence: CDR1 SGHTA, CDR2 FQGNSA. The V and J ends lost 5 bases and 0 bases respectively, with 13 bases between them. The CDR3 reads CASSPPGGNQETQYF. CDR3 nucleotides: TGTGCCAGCAGCCCACCCGGGGGTAACCAAGAGACCCAGTACTTC.

This clonotype was detected ten times or more. This chain joins TRBV28 and TRBJ2-7, with unresolved D. V lost 5 bases and J lost 2, with 16 bases in between. This CDR3 has 15 residues. The V gene's germline CDR1 is MDHEN and CDR2 SYDVKM. The DNA of the CDR3 is TGTGCCAGCAGTACGGCTGGCAGGAGCCCCTACGAGCAGTACTTC. It translates to CASSTAGRSPYEQYF.

This clonotype has a handful of counts. The gene calls are TRBV10-2 and TRBJ2-7; maybe TRBD1 (6 bases). This CDR3 is built from 12 residues. CDR1 and CDR2 (germline): WSHSY, SAAADI. The ends were cut back, 6 bases at V and 6 bases at J, with 12 bases in the middle. CDR3 coding DNA: TGCGCCAGCAGACACTTCAGGGGCGAGCAGTACTTC. This translates into CASRHFRGEQYF.

Note on this clonotype: It may be a read error: a sequence one base away is much more abundant. The CDR3 coding sequence is TGTGCCAGCAGTGATATTGGGGAACCCAAAAACATTCAGCACTTC. Its translation is CASSDIGEPKNIQHF. This chain uses TRBV2 with TRBJ2-4, with D hard to call. Germline V gene sequence: CDR1 SNHLY, CDR2 FYNNEI. The CDR3 sequence is 15 residues long.

This clonotype has only a few counts. This chain connects TRBV7-3 to TRBJ2-1; 7 nucleotides line up with TRBD2. CDR1 and CDR2 from the germline V gene are SGHTA and FQGTGA. V trimming: 6 bases; J trimming: 9 bases; junction bases outside the gene matches: 8. This CDR3 contains 13 residues. The CDR3, as DNA: TGTGCCAGCAGTCCTCCGGGGGGTGGTGAGCAGTTCTTC. It specifies CASSPPGGGEQFF.

This chain connects TRBV3-1 to TRBJ2-7, with D perhaps given as TRBD1 or TRBD2 (5 bases each). Per germline, CDR1 LGHDT and CDR2 YNNKEL (reference sequence). The CDR3 is made up of 13 amino acids. Trimming removed 4 bases at V and 7 bases at J, with 14 bases between. This CDR3 reads CASSLQDPGEQYF. The DNA of the CDR3 is TGTGCCAGCAGCCTACAGGACCCGGGGGAGCAGTACTTC.

This clonotype was found many times. The gene calls are TRBV11-2 and TRBJ1-2; D is ambiguous. The ends were cut back, 5 bases at V and 2 bases at J, with 9 bases in the middle. The CDR3 extends over 13 amino acids. Germline V gives CDR1 SGHAT, CDR2 FQNNGV. The CDR3 sequence: CASSERLNYGYTF. The CDR3 region has the DNA TGTGCCAGCAGCGAAAGGTTGAACTATGGCTACACCTTC. Full variable domain (missing parts from reference TRBV11-2 and TRBJ1-2): EAGVAQSPRYKIIEKRQSVAFWCNPISGHATLYWYQQILGQGPKLLIQFQNNGVVDDSQLPKDRFSAERLKGVDSTLKIQPAKLEDSAVYLCASSERLNYGYTFGSGTRLTVV.